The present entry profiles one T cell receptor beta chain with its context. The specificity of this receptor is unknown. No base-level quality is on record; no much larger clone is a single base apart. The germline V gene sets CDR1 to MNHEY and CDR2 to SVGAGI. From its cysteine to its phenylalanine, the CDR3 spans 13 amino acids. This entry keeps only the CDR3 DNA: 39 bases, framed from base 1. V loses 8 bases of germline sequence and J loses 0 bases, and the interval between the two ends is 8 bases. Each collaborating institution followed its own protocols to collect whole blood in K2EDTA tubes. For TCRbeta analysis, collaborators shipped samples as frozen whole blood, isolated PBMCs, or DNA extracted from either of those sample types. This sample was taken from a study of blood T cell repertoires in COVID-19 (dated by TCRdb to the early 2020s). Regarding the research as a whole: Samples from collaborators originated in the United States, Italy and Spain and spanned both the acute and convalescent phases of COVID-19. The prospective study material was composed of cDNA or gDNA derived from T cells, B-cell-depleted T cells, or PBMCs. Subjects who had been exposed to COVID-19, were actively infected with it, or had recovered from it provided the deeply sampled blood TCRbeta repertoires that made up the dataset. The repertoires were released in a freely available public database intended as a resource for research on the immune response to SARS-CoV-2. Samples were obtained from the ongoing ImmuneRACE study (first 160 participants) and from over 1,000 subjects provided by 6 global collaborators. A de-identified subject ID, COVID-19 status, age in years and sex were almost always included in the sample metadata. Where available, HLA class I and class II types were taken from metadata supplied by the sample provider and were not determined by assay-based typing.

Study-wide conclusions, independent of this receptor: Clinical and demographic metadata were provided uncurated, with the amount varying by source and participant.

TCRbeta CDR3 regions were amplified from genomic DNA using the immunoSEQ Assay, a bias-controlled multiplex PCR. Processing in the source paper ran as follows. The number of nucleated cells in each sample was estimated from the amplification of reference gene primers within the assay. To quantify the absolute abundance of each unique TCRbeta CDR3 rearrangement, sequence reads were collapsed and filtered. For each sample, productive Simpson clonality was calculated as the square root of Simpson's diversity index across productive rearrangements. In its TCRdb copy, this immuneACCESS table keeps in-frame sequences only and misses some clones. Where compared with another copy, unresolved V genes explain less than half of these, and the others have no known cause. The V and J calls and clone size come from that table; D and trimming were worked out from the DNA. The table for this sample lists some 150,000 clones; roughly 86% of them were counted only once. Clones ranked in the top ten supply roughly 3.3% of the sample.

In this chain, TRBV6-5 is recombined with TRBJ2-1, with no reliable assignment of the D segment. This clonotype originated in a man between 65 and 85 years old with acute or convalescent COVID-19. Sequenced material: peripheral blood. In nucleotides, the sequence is TGTGCCAGCCTTGACTCCTCCTACAATGAGCAGTTCTTC. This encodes CASLDSSYNEQFF.